This is a list of T cell receptor beta chains from one sample in a study of CD8 T cells in Susac syndrome. Each CDR3 protein is one row after TCRdb ran MiXCR on the immunoSEQ multiplex PCR reads. The sample records roughly 150,000 distinct CDR3 sequences, almost 96% being singletons. Specimen: CD4+ T cells from PBMCs. Every receptor here comes from a human donor with Susac syndrome. Both conserved end residues are part of each CDR3. Each record gives: CDR3 protein, J gene, clone size, V gene. The size entry is marked missing in some rows and otherwise reads once, few, many or a size class.

cdr3_aa: CSARTVGTAVAGELFF; j_call: TRBJ2-2; clone_size: few; v_call: TRBV29-1
cdr3_aa: CASSQGGGSNQPQHF; j_call: TRBJ1-5; clone_size: -; v_call: TRBV4-1
cdr3_aa: CASSLGRLAGEQYF; j_call: TRBJ2-7; clone_size: -; v_call: TRBV7-9
cdr3_aa: CSDSLAGGTDTQYF; j_call: TRBJ2-3; clone_size: -; v_call: TRBV29-1
cdr3_aa: CSVEGAFGREVPYNEQFF; j_call: TRBJ2-1; clone_size: -; v_call: TRBV29-1
cdr3_aa: CASSLGLAVKETQYF; j_call: TRBJ2-5; clone_size: -; v_call: TRBV6-5
cdr3_aa: CASSRTLGEETQYF; j_call: TRBJ2-5; clone_size: -; v_call: TRBV2
cdr3_aa: CSVLAETQYF; j_call: TRBJ2-5; clone_size: -; v_call: TRBV20-1
cdr3_aa: CASSQISTPGSGANVLTF; j_call: TRBJ2-6; clone_size: -; v_call: TRBV4-1
cdr3_aa: CASSLPDRVSEAFF; j_call: TRBJ1-1; clone_size: -; v_call: TRBV7-9
cdr3_aa: CASSEGTGFPFF; j_call: TRBJ2-1; clone_size: -; v_call: TRBV25-1